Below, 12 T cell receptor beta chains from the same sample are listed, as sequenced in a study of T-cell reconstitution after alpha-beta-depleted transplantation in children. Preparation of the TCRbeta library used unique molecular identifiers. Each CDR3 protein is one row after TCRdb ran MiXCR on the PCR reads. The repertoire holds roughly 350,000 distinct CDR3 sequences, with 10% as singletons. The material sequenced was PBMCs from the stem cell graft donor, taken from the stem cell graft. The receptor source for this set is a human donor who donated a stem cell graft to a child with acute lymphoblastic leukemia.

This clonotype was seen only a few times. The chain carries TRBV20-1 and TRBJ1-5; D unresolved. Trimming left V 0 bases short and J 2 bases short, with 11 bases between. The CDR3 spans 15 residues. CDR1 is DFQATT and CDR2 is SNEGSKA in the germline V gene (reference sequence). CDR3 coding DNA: TGCAGTGCTAGAGATTGGGGTTTGGGCAATCAGCCCCAGCATTTT. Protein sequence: CSARDWGLGNQPQHF.

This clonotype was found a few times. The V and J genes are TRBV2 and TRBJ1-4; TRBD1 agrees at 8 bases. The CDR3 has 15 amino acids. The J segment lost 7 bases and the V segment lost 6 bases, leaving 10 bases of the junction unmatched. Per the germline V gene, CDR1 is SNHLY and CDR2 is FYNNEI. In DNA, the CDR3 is TGTGCCAGCAGCCCGGACAGGGTTGTTAGTGAAAAACTGTTTTTT. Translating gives CASSPDRVVSEKLFF.

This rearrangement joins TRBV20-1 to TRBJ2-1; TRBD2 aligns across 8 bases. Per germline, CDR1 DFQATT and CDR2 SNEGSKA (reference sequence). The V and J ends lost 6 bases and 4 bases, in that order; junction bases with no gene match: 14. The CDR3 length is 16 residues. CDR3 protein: CSAPKAGLAGYNEQFF. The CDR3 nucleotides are TGCAGTGCCCCAAAGGCGGGGCTAGCGGGTTACAATGAGCAGTTCTTC.

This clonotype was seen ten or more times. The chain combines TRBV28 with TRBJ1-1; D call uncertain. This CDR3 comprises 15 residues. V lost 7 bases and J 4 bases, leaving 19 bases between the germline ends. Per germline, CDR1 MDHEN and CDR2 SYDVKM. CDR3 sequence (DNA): TGTGCCAGCACCCACAAGACGGTGGTGAGCACTGAAGCTTTCTTT. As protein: CASTHKTVVSTEAFF.

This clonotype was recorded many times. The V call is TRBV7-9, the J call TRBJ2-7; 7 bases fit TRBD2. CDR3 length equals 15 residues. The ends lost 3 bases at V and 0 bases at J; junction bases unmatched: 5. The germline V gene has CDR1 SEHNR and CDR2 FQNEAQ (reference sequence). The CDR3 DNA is TGTGCCAGCAGCTTGGCCCGGGACTACTCCTACGAGCAGTACTTC. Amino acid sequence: CASSLARDYSYEQYF.

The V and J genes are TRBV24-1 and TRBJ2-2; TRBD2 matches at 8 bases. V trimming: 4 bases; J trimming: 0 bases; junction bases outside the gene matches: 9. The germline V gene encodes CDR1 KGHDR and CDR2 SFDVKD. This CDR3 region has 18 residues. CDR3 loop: CATSDFSGANANTGELFF. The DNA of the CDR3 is TGTGCCACCAGTGACTTTAGCGGGGCAAACGCGAACACCGGGGAGCTGTTTTTT.

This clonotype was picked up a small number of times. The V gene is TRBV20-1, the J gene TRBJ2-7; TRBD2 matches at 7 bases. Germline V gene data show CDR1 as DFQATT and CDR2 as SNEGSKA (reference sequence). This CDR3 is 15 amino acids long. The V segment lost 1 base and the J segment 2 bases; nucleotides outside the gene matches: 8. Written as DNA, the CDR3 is TGCAGTGCTAGAGCGACTAGCCCAAGCCCCTACGAGCAGTACTTC. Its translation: CSARATSPSPYEQYF.

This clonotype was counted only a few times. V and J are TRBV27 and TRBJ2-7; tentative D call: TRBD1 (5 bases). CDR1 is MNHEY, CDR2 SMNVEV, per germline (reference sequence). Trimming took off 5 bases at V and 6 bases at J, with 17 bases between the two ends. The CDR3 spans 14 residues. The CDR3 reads CASSGVRQGVEQYF. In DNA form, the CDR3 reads TGTGCCAGCAGTGGCGTAAGGCAGGGTGTCGAGCAGTACTTC.

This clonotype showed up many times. This CDR3 reads CSVVSGPGELFF. The CDR3 DNA reads TGCAGCGTTGTATCTGGGCCCGGGGAGCTGTTTTTT. The chain joins TRBV29-1 to TRBJ2-2; D remains unclear. This CDR3 is built from 12 residues. V lost 4 bases and J 6 bases, leaving 9 bases between the germline ends. Germline V gene lookup returns CDR1 SQVTM and CDR2 ANQGSEA.

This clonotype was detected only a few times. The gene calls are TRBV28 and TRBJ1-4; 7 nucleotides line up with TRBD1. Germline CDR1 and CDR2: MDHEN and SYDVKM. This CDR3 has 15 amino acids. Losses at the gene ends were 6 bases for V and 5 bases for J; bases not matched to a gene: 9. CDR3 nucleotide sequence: TGTGCCAGCAGGAGACAGGGATCATTCAATGAAAAACTGTTTTTT. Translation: CASRRQGSFNEKLFF.

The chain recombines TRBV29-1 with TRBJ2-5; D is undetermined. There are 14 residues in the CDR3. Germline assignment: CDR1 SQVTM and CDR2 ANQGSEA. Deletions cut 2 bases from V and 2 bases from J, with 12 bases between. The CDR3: CSVEWPGEQETQYF. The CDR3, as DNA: TGCAGCGTTGAATGGCCAGGCGAGCAAGAGACCCAGTACTTC. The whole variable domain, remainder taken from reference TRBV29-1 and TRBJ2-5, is SAVISQKPSRDICQRGTSLTIQCQVDSQVTMMFWYRQQPGQSLTLIATANQGSEATYESGFVIDKFPISRPNLTFSTLTVSNMSPEDSSIYLCSVEWPGEQETQYFGPGTRLLVL.

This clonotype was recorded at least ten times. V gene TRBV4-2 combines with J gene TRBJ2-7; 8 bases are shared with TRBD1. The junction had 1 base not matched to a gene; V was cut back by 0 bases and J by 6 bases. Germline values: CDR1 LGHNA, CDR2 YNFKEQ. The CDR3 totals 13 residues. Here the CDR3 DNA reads TGTGCCAGCAGCCAAGACAGGGGGCGCGAGCAGTACTTC. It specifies CASSQDRGREQYF.